This is a list of T cell receptor beta chains from one sample in a study of cytomegalovirus exposure and HLA in healthy donors. The protocol was immunoSEQ multiplex PCR, while the TCRdb copy is restricted to in-frame clones and leaves out a portion. The data contain some 170,000 clones, about 79% of them seen just once; the ten biggest clones take up 5% to 7%. Sequencing was carried out using PBMCs. All receptors derive from a man aged 35-49 years in good health and CMV-seropositive. CDR3s include the opening cysteine and the closing phenylalanine or tryptophan. The D gene is left open where the match is weak. Clone size, where shown, is once, few, many, or a class for clones that have expanded.

len: 15
abundance: few
j_gene: TRBJ1-5
v_gene: TRBV2
d_gene: NA
CDR3nt: TGTGCCAGTTCCTCCCAGGGTAGCAGCAATCAGCCCCAGCATTTT
CDR3aa: CASSSQGSSNQPQHF

len: 14
abundance: NA
j_gene: TRBJ2-1
v_gene: TRBV4-2
d_gene: NA
CDR3nt: TGTGCCAGCAGCCTTACCGGGACTCCGAATGAGCAGTTCTTC
CDR3aa: CASSLTGTPNEQFF

len: 14
abundance: NA
j_gene: TRBJ1-4
v_gene: TRBV6-5
d_gene: NA
CDR3nt: TGTGCCAGCAGCTATGCGAGAGAGAATGAAAAACTGTTTTTT
CDR3aa: CASSYARENEKLFF

len: 16
abundance: NA
j_gene: TRBJ1-6
v_gene: TRBV5-4
d_gene: NA
CDR3nt: TGTGCCAGCAGCTTGGAGGGTTCAAGGGGAAATTCACCCCTCCACTTT
CDR3aa: CASSLEGSRGNSPLHF

len: 13
abundance: few
j_gene: TRBJ2-5
v_gene: TRBV2
d_gene: NA
CDR3nt: TGTGCCAGCAGTGGGGCAGGGGAAGAGACCCAGTACTTC
CDR3aa: CASSGAGEETQYF

len: 14
abundance: NA
j_gene: TRBJ1-1
v_gene: TRBV5-1
d_gene: TRBD1
CDR3nt: TGCGCCAGCAGCGCCAGGGGGATGAACACTGAAGCTTTCTTT
CDR3aa: CASSARGMNTEAFF

len: 13
abundance: NA
j_gene: TRBJ2-3
v_gene: TRBV7-8
d_gene: NA
CDR3nt: TGTGCCAGCAGCGTCGACTTCGCAGATACGCAGTATTTT
CDR3aa: CASSVDFADTQYF

len: 15
abundance: NA
j_gene: TRBJ1-4
v_gene: TRBV28
d_gene: TRBD1
CDR3nt: TGTGCCAGCAGTTTATATAGGACAGGGGTTGAAAAACTGTTTTTT
CDR3aa: CASSLYRTGVEKLFF

len: 16
abundance: once
j_gene: TRBJ2-2
v_gene: TRBV4-2
d_gene: NA
CDR3nt: TGTGCCAGCAGCCAAGACACCGGGTCGCTGGTGGGGGAGCTGTTTTTT
CDR3aa: CASSQDTGSLVGELFF

len: 15
abundance: NA
j_gene: TRBJ1-1
v_gene: TRBV10-2
d_gene: NA
CDR3nt: TGCGCCACCTACGGGGGGGAAGGGATGAACACTGAAGCTTTCTTT
CDR3aa: CATYGGEGMNTEAFF

len: 15
abundance: NA
j_gene: TRBJ1-5
v_gene: TRBV15
d_gene: NA
CDR3nt: TGTGCCACCAGCAGAGACGGGGAGAGGTATCAGCCCCAGCATTTT
CDR3aa: CATSRDGERYQPQHF

len: 15
abundance: NA
j_gene: TRBJ2-2
v_gene: TRBV11-2
d_gene: TRBD2
CDR3nt: TGTGCCAGCAGCGCAGGAGCGGGAGGGGCCGGGGAGCTGTTTTTT
CDR3aa: CASSAGAGGAGELFF

len: 12
abundance: NA
j_gene: TRBJ2-2
v_gene: TRBV11-2
d_gene: NA
CDR3nt: TGTGCCAGCAGCTTACGGGCCGGGGAGCTGTTTTTT
CDR3aa: CASSLRAGELFF

len: 17
abundance: NA
j_gene: TRBJ2-5
v_gene: TRBV5-1
d_gene: TRBD1
CDR3nt: TGCGCCAGCAGCAAACATCCGGGACAGGGGGCCCAAGAGACCCAGTACTTC
CDR3aa: CASSKHPGQGAQETQYF

len: 15
abundance: NA
j_gene: TRBJ1-5
v_gene: TRBV10-3
d_gene: TRBD1
CDR3nt: TGTGCCATCAGCCCGACAGGGATCGGGGATCAGCCCCAGCATTTT
CDR3aa: CAISPTGIGDQPQHF

len: 15
abundance: once
j_gene: TRBJ2-6
v_gene: TRBV5-6
d_gene: NA
CDR3nt: TGTGCCAGCAGTCCCCCCCGCTCTGGGGCCAACGTCCTGACTTTC
CDR3aa: CASSPPRSGANVLTF

len: 14
abundance: once
j_gene: TRBJ2-7
v_gene: TRBV28
d_gene: NA
CDR3nt: TGTGCCAGCAGCTTCGGACAGAACATTAGAGGGCAGTACTTC
CDR3aa: CASSFGQNIRGQYF

len: 15
abundance: NA
j_gene: TRBJ2-7
v_gene: TRBV18
d_gene: NA
CDR3nt: TGTGCCAGCTCACCACCGGGCGGGGTCACCTACGAGCAGTACTTC
CDR3aa: CASSPPGGVTYEQYF

len: 16
abundance: NA
j_gene: TRBJ2-1
v_gene: TRBV28
d_gene: TRBD2
CDR3nt: TGTGCCAGCAGTTTCCCACTAGCGGGAGGGCCAGGTGAGCAGTTCTTC
CDR3aa: CASSFPLAGGPGEQFF

len: 17
abundance: NA
j_gene: TRBJ2-3
v_gene: TRBV27
d_gene: TRBD2
CDR3nt: TGTGCCAGCAGTTTATTGGGGACTAGCGGTTTCACAGATACGCAGTATTTT
CDR3aa: CASSLLGTSGFTDTQYF

len: 15
abundance: NA
j_gene: TRBJ2-6
v_gene: TRBV6-5
d_gene: NA
CDR3nt: TGTGCCAGCAGTTCGAGGGTATCTGGGGCCAACGTCCTGACTTTC
CDR3aa: CASSSRVSGANVLTF

len: 15
abundance: NA
j_gene: TRBJ1-5
v_gene: TRBV5-5
d_gene: NA
CDR3nt: TGTGCCAGCAGCCCCGGGACATATAGCAATCAGCCCCAGCATTTT
CDR3aa: CASSPGTYSNQPQHF

len: 16
abundance: few
j_gene: TRBJ2-3
v_gene: TRBV18
d_gene: TRBD2
CDR3nt: TGTGCCAGCTCACCAGGACTAGCGGGAGCTTCAGATACGCAGTATTTT
CDR3aa: CASSPGLAGASDTQYF

len: 13
abundance: NA
j_gene: TRBJ1-5
v_gene: TRBV5-1
d_gene: NA
CDR3nt: TGCGCCAGCAGGACAGGACCCAATCAGCCCCAGCATTTT
CDR3aa: CASRTGPNQPQHF

len: 16
abundance: NA
j_gene: TRBJ2-3
v_gene: TRBV10-3
d_gene: TRBD1
CDR3nt: TGTGCCATCAGTCCCGCTCCGGGACAGGGGACAGATACGCAGTATTTT
CDR3aa: CAISPAPGQGTDTQYF

len: 13
abundance: NA
j_gene: TRBJ2-5
v_gene: TRBV25-1
d_gene: TRBD2
CDR3nt: TGTGCCAGCAAGCGGCGGGAGTGGGAGACCCAGTACTTC
CDR3aa: CASKRREWETQYF

len: 14
abundance: NA
j_gene: TRBJ2-4
v_gene: TRBV18
d_gene: TRBD1
CDR3nt: TGTGCCAGCTCACGGACAGGGGGCCAAAACATTCAGTACTTC
CDR3aa: CASSRTGGQNIQYF

len: 11
abundance: NA
j_gene: TRBJ2-4
v_gene: TRBV6-1
d_gene: NA
CDR3nt: TGTGCCAGCAGGTTTCTTAATAGTCAGTACTTC
CDR3aa: CASRFLNSQYF

len: 13
abundance: NA
j_gene: TRBJ1-1
v_gene: TRBV12-5
d_gene: NA
CDR3nt: TGTGCTAGTGGTACCCAACCGGTTTCTGAAGCTTTCTTT
CDR3aa: CASGTQPVSEAFF

len: 16
abundance: NA
j_gene: TRBJ1-6
v_gene: TRBV5-4
d_gene: TRBD1
CDR3nt: TGTGCCAGCAGCTTGGGACTACAGGGGGCTAATTCACCCCTCCACTTT
CDR3aa: CASSLGLQGANSPLHF

len: 12
abundance: NA
j_gene: TRBJ2-1
v_gene: TRBV7-9
d_gene: NA
CDR3nt: TGTGCCAGCGGAACTAGCTTCAATGAGCAGTTCTTC
CDR3aa: CASGTSFNEQFF

len: 14
abundance: NA
j_gene: TRBJ1-2
v_gene: TRBV6-5
d_gene: NA
CDR3nt: TGTGCCAGCAGTTCTCTAGACAGGTGGAATGGCTACACCTTC
CDR3aa: CASSSLDRWNGYTF

len: 14
abundance: NA
j_gene: TRBJ2-3
v_gene: TRBV5-1
d_gene: TRBD2
CDR3nt: TGCGCCAGCAGCTTGGCTGCGGGAGCCGATACGCAGTATTTT
CDR3aa: CASSLAAGADTQYF

len: 16
abundance: NA
j_gene: TRBJ2-6
v_gene: TRBV29-1
d_gene: TRBD1
CDR3nt: TGCAGCGTCCGGACAGGGGGCGTTTCTGGGGCCAACGTCCTGACTTTC
CDR3aa: CSVRTGGVSGANVLTF

len: 15
abundance: NA
j_gene: TRBJ2-3
v_gene: TRBV11-3
d_gene: TRBD2
CDR3nt: TGTGCCACTTCCCGGATAGCGGGGGGCACAGATACGCAGTATTTT
CDR3aa: CATSRIAGGTDTQYF

len: 15
abundance: NA
j_gene: TRBJ1-1
v_gene: TRBV14
d_gene: TRBD1
CDR3nt: TGTGCCAGCAGCCCCGGGGACAGGGAGCACACTGAAGCTTTCTTT
CDR3aa: CASSPGDREHTEAFF

len: 13
abundance: NA
j_gene: TRBJ2-7
v_gene: TRBV6-1
d_gene: NA
CDR3nt: TGTGCCAGCAGTTGGCGCCATCCGGGGGAGCAGTACTTC
CDR3aa: CASSWRHPGEQYF

len: 15
abundance: few
j_gene: TRBJ2-2
v_gene: TRBV11-3
d_gene: NA
CDR3nt: TGTGCCAGCAGCTTAGTTGCGGGTAACACCGGGGAGCTGTTTTTT
CDR3aa: CASSLVAGNTGELFF

len: 11
abundance: NA
j_gene: TRBJ2-7
v_gene: TRBV28
d_gene: NA
CDR3nt: TGTGCCAGCAGCGCAGGGTACGAGCAGTACTTC
CDR3aa: CASSAGYEQYF

len: 12
abundance: few
j_gene: TRBJ2-5
v_gene: TRBV13
d_gene: NA
CDR3nt: TGTGCCAGCAGCAACAGGGTGGAGACCCAGTACTTC
CDR3aa: CASSNRVETQYF

len: 15
abundance: NA
j_gene: TRBJ2-1
v_gene: TRBV27
d_gene: TRBD2
CDR3nt: TGTGCCAGCAGTTTGGGGACTAGCGGGAGACATGAGCAGTTCTTC
CDR3aa: CASSLGTSGRHEQFF

len: 16
abundance: NA
j_gene: TRBJ2-1
v_gene: TRBV11-3
d_gene: TRBD2
CDR3nt: TGTGCCAGCAGCTTAGAAGGGACTAGCGGGATGAATGAGCAGTTCTTC
CDR3aa: CASSLEGTSGMNEQFF

len: 14
abundance: NA
j_gene: TRBJ2-2
v_gene: TRBV11-3
d_gene: NA
CDR3nt: TGTGCCAGCAGCTTAGTCGTGTCGACCGGGGAGCTGTTTTTT
CDR3aa: CASSLVVSTGELFF

len: 17
abundance: NA
j_gene: TRBJ2-7
v_gene: TRBV5-4
d_gene: TRBD2
CDR3nt: TGTGCCAGCAGCATTCAAACTAGCGGGAGGACCTCCTACGAGCAGTACTTC
CDR3aa: CASSIQTSGRTSYEQYF

len: 14
abundance: few
j_gene: TRBJ2-3
v_gene: TRBV6-1
d_gene: TRBD1
CDR3nt: TGTGCCAGCAGTCTTGGGGACAGCCTGGATACGCAGTATTTT
CDR3aa: CASSLGDSLDTQYF

len: 15
abundance: NA
j_gene: TRBJ1-1
v_gene: TRBV9
d_gene: TRBD1
CDR3nt: TGTGCCAGCAGCGACAGGACAGGGCTAAACACTGAAGCTTTCTTT
CDR3aa: CASSDRTGLNTEAFF

len: 15
abundance: few
j_gene: TRBJ2-3
v_gene: TRBV5-6
d_gene: TRBD2
CDR3nt: TGTGCCAGCAGCTTGGGGTGGGCTAGCGGGGATACGCAGTATTTT
CDR3aa: CASSLGWASGDTQYF